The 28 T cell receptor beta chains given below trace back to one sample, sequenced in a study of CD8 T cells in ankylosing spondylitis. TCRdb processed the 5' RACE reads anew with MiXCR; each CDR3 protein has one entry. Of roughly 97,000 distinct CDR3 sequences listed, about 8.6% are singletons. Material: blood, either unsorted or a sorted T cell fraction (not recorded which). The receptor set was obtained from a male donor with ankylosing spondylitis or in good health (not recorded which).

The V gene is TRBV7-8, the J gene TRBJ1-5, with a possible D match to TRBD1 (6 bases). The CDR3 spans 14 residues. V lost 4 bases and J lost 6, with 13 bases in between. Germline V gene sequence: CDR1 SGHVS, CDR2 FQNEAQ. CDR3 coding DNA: TGTGCCAGCAGCTCCGTTACAGGGATTCAGCCCCAGCATTTT. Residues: CASSSVTGIQPQHF.

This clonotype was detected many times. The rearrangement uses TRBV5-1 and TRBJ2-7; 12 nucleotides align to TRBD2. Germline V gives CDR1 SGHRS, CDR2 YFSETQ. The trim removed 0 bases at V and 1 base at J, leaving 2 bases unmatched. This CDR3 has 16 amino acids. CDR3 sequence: CASSLGLAGESYEQYF. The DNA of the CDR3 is TGCGCCAGCAGCTTGGGACTAGCGGGAGAGTCCTACGAGCAGTACTTC.

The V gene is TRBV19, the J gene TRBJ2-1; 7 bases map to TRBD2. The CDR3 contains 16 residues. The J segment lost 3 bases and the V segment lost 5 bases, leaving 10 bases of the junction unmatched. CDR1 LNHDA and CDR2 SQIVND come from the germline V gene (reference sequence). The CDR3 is CASSPRGEAFYNEQFF. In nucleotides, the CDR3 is TGTGCCAGTAGTCCTCGGGGGGAGGCTTTCTACAATGAGCAGTTCTTC.

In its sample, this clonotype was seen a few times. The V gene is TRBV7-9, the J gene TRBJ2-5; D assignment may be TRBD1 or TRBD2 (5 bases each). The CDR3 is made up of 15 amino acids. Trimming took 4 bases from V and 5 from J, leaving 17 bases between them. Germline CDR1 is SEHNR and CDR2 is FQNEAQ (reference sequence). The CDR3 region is CASSSSGLGPETQYF. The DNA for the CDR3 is TGTGCCAGCAGCTCCTCAGGACTGGGACCGGAGACCCAGTACTTC.

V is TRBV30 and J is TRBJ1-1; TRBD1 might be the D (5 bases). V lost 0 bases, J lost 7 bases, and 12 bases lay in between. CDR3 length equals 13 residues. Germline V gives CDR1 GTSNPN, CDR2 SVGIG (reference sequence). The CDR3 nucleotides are TGTGCCTGGAGTGTAGGGAGGGGCGTTGAAGCTTTCTTT. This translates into CAWSVGRGVEAFF.

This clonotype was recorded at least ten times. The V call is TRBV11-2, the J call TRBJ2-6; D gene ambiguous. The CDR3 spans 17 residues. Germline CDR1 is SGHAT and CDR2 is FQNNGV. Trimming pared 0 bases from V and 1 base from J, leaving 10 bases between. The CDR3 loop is CASSLEAAGSGANVLTF. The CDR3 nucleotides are TGTGCCAGCAGCTTAGAGGCGGCCGGGTCTGGGGCCAACGTCCTGACTTTC.

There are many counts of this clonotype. Here the CDR3 reads CASSSGNNYGYTF. Here the CDR3 DNA reads TGCGCCAGCAGCTCAGGAAATAACTATGGCTACACCTTC. The V and J genes are TRBV5-1 and TRBJ1-2; D uncertain. Trimming removed 3 bases at V and 1 base at J, with 7 bases between. The CDR3 runs to 13 residues. CDR1 is SGHRS and CDR2 is YFSETQ in the germline V gene.

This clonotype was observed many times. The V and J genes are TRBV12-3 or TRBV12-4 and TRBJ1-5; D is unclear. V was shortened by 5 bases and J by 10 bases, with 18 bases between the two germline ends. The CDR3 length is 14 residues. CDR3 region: CASSGTSAISPQHF. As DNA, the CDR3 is TGTGCCAGCAGTGGTACGTCGGCAATCAGCCCCCAGCATTTT.

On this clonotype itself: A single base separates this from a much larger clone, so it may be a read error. CDR3: CSPGGRGAGTDTQYF. The CDR3 DNA follows: TGCAGTCCCGGAGGGCGGGGGGCTGGCACAGATACGCAGTATTTT. The chain links TRBV20-1 to TRBJ2-3, with 8 bases matching TRBD2. After removal of 8 bases from V and 1 base from J, the junction contained 11 bases not matched to a gene. Germline-derived CDR1 and CDR2 are DFQATT and SNEGSKA (reference sequence). This CDR3 is 15 amino acids long.

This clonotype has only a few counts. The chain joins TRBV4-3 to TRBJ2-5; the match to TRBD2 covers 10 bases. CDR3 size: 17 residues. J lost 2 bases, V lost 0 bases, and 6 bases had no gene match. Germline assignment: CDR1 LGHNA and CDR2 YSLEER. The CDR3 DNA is TGCGCCAGCAGCCAAGAAGAGACACTAGCGGGGCAAGAGACCCAGTACTTC. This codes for CASSQEETLAGQETQYF.

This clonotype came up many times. In DNA form, the CDR3 reads TGTGCCAGCAGTTATTCGGGAGGCACTGAAGCTTTCTTT. It specifies CASSYSGGTEAFF. The V and J genes are TRBV6-5 and TRBJ1-1; D ambiguous. The V gene lost 3 bases and the J gene lost 4 bases, with 9 bases spanning the gap. The germline CDR1 and CDR2 sequences are MNHEY and SVGAGI. The CDR3 is 13 amino acids.

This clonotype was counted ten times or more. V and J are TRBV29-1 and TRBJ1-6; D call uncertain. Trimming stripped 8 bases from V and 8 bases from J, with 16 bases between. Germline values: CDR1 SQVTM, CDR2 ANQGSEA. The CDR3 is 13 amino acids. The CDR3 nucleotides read TGCAGCATCCGGGGATCCCCGTATTCACCCCTCCACTTT. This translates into CSIRGSPYSPLHF. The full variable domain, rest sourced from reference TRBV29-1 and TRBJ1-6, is SAVISQKPSRDICQRGTSLTIQCQVDSQVTMMFWYRQQPGQSLTLIATANQGSEATYESGFVIDKFPISRPNLTFSTLTVSNMSPEDSSIYLCSIRGSPYSPLHFGNGTRLTVT.

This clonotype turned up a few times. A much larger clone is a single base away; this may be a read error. The CDR3 DNA follows: TGTGCCAGCAGCGTTCGCATCGGGGAGCTGTTTTTT. It translates to CASSVRIGELFF. The chain joins TRBV5-5 to TRBJ2-2; no reliable D call. There are 12 residues in the CDR3. The germline V gene encodes CDR1 SGHKS and CDR2 YYEKEE (reference sequence). Trimming took off 4 bases at V and 7 bases at J, with 8 bases between the two ends.

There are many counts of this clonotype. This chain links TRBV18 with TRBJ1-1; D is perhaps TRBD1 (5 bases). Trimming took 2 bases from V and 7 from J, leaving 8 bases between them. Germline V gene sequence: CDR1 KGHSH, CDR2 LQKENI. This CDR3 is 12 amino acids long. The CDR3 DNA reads TGTGCCAGCTCACCATCGACAGTTGAAGCTTTCTTT. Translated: CASSPSTVEAFF.

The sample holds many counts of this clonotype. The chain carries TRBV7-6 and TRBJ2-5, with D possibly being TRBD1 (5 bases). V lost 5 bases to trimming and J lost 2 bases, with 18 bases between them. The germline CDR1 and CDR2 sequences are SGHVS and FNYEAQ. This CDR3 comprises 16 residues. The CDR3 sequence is CASSPSPWGRQETQYF. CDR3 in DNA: TGTGCCAGCAGCCCCTCCCCATGGGGCAGGCAAGAGACCCAGTACTTC.

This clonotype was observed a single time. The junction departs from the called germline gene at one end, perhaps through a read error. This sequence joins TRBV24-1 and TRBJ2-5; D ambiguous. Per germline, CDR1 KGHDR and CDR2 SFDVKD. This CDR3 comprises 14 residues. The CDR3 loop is CATSGSISQDTQYF. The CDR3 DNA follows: TGTGCCACCAGTGGCAGTATATCCCAAGATACCCAGTACTTC.

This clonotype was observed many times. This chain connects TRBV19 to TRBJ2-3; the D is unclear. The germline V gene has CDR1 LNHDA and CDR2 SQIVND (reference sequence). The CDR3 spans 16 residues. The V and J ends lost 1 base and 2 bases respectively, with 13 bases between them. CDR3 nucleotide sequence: TGTGCCAGTAGTATAGGGGTGAAGCGAACCACAGATACGCAGTATTTT. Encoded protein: CASSIGVKRTTDTQYF.

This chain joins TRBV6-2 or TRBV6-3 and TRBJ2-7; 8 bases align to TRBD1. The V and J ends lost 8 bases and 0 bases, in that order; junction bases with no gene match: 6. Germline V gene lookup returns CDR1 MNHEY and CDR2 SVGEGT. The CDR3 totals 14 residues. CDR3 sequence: CASSQDRASYEQYF. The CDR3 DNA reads TGTGCCAGCTCCCAGGACAGGGCCTCCTACGAGCAGTACTTC.

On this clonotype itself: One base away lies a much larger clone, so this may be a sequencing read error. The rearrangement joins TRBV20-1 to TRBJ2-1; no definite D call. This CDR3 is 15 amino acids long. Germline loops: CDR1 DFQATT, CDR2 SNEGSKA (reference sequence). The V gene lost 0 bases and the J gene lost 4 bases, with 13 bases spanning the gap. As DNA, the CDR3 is TGCAGTGCTAGAGATCCCCCCAGCTTGTACAATGAGCAGTTCTTC. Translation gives CSARDPPSLYNEQFF.

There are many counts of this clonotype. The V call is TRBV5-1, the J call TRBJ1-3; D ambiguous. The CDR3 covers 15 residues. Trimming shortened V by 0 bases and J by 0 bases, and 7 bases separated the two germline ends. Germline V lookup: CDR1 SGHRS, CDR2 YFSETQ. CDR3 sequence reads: CASSLEPRSGNTIYF. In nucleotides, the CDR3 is TGCGCCAGCAGCTTGGAGCCGCGCTCTGGAAACACCATATATTTT.

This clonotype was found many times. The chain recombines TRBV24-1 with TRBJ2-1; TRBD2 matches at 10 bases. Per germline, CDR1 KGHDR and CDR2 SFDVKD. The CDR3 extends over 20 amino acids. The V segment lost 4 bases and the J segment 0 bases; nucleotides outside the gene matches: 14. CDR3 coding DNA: TGTGCCACCAGTGAGCCAGCCGGGACTAGCGCCTTCTACTCCTACAATGAGCAGTTCTTC. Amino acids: CATSEPAGTSAFYSYNEQFF.

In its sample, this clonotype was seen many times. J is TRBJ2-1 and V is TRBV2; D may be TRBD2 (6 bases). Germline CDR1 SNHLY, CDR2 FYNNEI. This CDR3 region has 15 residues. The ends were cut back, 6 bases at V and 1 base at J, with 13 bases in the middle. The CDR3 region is CASRQSGLSYNEQFF. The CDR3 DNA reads TGTGCCAGCAGACAGAGCGGGCTTTCCTACAATGAGCAGTTCTTC.

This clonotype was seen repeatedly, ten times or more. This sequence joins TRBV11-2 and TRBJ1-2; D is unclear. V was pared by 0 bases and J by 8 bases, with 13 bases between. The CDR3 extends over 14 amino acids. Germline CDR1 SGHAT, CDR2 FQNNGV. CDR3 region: CASSLDPAVFGYTF. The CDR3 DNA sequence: TGTGCCAGCAGCTTAGACCCCGCAGTATTCGGCTACACCTTC.

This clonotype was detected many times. The CDR3 reads CASRVGTSTDTQYF. As DNA, the CDR3 is TGTGCCAGTAGGGTCGGGACTAGCACAGATACGCAGTATTTT. This chain connects TRBV19 to TRBJ2-3, with D tentatively TRBD2 (6 bases). CDR1 and CDR2 from the germline V gene are LNHDA and SQIVND (reference sequence). The CDR3 loop spans 14 amino acids. V lost 6 bases, J lost 0 bases, and 10 bases lay in between.

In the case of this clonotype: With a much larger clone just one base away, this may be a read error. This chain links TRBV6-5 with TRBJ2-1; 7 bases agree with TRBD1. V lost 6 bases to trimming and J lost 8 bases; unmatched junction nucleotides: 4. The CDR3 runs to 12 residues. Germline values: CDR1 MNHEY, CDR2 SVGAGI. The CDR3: CASSRGTYEQFF. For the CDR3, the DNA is TGTGCCAGCAGCAGGGGGACGTATGAGCAGTTCTTC.

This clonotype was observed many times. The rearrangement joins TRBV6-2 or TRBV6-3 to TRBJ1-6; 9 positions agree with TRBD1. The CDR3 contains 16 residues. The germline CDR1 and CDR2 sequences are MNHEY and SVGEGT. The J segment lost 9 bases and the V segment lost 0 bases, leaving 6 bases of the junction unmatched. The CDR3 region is CASSYSRPTGGSPLHF. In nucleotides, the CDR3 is TGTGCCAGCAGTTACTCGAGGCCGACAGGGGGTTCACCCCTCCACTTT.

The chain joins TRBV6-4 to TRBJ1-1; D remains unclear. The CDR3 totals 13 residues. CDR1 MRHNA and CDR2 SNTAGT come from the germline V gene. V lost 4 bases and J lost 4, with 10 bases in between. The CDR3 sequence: CASSVEAGTEAFF. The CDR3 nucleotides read TGTGCCAGCAGTGTGGAAGCTGGCACTGAAGCTTTCTTT.

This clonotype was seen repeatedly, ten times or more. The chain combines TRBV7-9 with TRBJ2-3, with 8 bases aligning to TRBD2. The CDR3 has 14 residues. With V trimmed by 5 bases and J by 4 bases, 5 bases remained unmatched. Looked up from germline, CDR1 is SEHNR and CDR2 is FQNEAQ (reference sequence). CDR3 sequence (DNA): TGTGCCAGCAGCGCCGGAGCGGGAGCAGATACGCAGTATTTT. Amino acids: CASSAGAGADTQYF.